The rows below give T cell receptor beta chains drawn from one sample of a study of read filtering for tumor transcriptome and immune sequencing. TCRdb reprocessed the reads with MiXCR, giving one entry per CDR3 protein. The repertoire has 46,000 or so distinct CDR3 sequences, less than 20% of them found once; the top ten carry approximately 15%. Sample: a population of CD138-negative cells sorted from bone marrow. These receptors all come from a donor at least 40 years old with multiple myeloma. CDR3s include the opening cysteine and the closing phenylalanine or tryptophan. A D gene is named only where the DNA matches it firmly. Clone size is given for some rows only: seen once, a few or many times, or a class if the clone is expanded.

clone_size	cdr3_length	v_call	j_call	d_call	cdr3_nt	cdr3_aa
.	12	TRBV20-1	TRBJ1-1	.	TGCAGTGTTAGAGAAGCAGGCGGAGAAGCTTTCTTT	CSVREAGGEAFF
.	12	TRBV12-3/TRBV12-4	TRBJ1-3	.	TGTGCCAGCAGTTTCTCTGGAAACACCATATATTTT	CASSFSGNTIYF
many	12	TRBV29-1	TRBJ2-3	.	TGCAGCGTTGACGGGAGAGGAGATACGCAGTATTTT	CSVDGRGDTQYF
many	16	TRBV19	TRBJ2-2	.	TGTGCCAGTAGTGCTAAAAGGGGTTATAGCACCGGGGAGCTGTTTTTT	CASSAKRGYSTGELFF
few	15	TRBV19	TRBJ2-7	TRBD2	TGTGCCAGTAGTATCAAAAGCGGGGAAAACTACGAGCAGTACTTC	CASSIKSGENYEQYF
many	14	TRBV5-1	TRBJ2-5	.	TGCGCCAGCAGCTTCCAGTACCCACGGGAGACCCAGTACTTC	CASSFQYPRETQYF
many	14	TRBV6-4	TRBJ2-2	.	TGTGCCAGCAGTGCCACGAAAGACACCGGGGAGCTGTTTTTT	CASSATKDTGELFF
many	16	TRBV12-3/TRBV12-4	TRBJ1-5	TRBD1	TGTGCCAGCAGTTTGCTTGTTGGGACAGGGAATCAGCCCCAGCATTTT	CASSLLVGTGNQPQHF
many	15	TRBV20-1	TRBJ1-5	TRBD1	TGCAGTGCGGGAAGACAGGGAATTAATGCGCAGCCCCAGCATTTT	CSAGRQGINAQPQHF
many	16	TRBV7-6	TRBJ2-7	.	TGTGCCAGCAGCCTCCCCACGGGCGGAGGATCCTCCGAGCAGTACTTC	CASSLPTGGGSSEQYF
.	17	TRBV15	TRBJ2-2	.	TGTGCCACCAGCAGTGGCCCGGGGGCTGAGAACACCGGGGAGCTGTTTTTT	CATSSGPGAENTGELFF
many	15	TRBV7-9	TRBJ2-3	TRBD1	TGTGCCAGCAGCCCGAGGACAGGACCCACAGATACGCAGTATTTT	CASSPRTGPTDTQYF
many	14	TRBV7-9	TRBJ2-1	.	TGTGCCAGCAGCTTGGGGGTTTCCTACAATGAGCAGTTCTTC	CASSLGVSYNEQFF
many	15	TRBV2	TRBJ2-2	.	TGTGCCAGCAGTGAAGCTGGGGAGTTCACCGGGGAGCTGTTTTTT	CASSEAGEFTGELFF
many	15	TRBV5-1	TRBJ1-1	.	TGCGCCAGCAGGCGAGAGAGGGTAGAAGACACTGAAGCTTTCTTT	CASRRERVEDTEAFF
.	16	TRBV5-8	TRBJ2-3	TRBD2	TGTGCCAGCAGCTTTGGACTAGCGGGAGCAGGGGATACGCAGTATTTT	CASSFGLAGAGDTQYF
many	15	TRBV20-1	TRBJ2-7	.	TGCAGTGCCAAGGCAAGGGGGCGGGGCACCTACGAGCAGTACTTC	CSAKARGRGTYEQYF
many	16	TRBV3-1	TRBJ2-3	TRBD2	TGTGCCAGCAGCCGAGAGCGGGAGGCCCGCACAGATACGCAGTATTTT	CASSREREARTDTQYF
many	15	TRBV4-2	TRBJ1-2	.	TGTGCCAGCAGCCAAGTTGCAGCTACTAACTATGGCTACACCTTC	CASSQVAATNYGYTF
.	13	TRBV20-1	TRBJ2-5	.	TGCTGTCCTAGAGATCGAAGGGCAGAGACCCAGTACTTC	CCPRDRRAETQYF
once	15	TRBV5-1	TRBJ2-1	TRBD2	TGCGCCAGCTCCCCTAGCGGGACCTCCTACGATGAGCAGTTCTTC	CASSPSGTSYDEQFF
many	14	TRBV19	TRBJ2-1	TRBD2	TGTGCCAGTAGTAGGACTAGGAGTCGGGATGAGCAGTTCTTC	CASSRTRSRDEQFF
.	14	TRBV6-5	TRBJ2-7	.	TGTGCCAGCAGTTCAAACTGGAACTCCTACGAGCAGTACTTC	CASSSNWNSYEQYF
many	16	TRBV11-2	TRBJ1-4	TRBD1	TGTGCCAGCAGCTTACGGGGGACAGGTCCTAATGAAAAACTGTTTTTT	CASSLRGTGPNEKLFF
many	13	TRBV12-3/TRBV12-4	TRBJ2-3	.	TGTGCCAGCAGTTACGCCGTTCCAACTACGCAGTATTTT	CASSYAVPTTQYF
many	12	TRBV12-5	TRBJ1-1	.	TGTGCTAGTGGACCGGGGAACACTGAAGCTTTCTTT	CASGPGNTEAFF
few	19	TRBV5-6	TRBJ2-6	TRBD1	TGTGCCAGCAGTCTAGATGGTCGGGACAGGGCCTCTGGGGCCAACGTCCTGACTTTC	CASSLDGRDRASGANVLTF
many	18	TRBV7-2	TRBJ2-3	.	TGTGCCAGCAGCTTAGGTGGTATGGCTAGTGTTCGTACAGATACGCAGTATTTT	CASSLGGMASVRTDTQYF
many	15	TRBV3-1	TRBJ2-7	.	TGTGCCAGCAGCCAAGTTAAGGCAGGGCGGAACGAGCAGTACTTC	CASSQVKAGRNEQYF
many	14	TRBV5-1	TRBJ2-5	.	TGCGCCAGCAGCCTCGGCACAGCTAAAGAGACCCAGTACTTC	CASSLGTAKETQYF
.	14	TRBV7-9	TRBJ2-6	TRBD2	TGTGCGGGGGGGAGGGCCGGCGGGGCCAACGTCCTGACTTTC	CAGGRAGGANVLTF
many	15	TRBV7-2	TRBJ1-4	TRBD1	TGTGCCAGCAGCTTCCCGGACAGGTTTAATGAAAAACTGTTTTTT	CASSFPDRFNEKLFF
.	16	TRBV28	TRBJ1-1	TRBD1	TGTGCCAGCAGTGGTCCCGGGACAGGGTCGAACACTGAAGCTTTCTTT	CASSGPGTGSNTEAFF
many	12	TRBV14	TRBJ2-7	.	TGTGCCAGCAGCCGACAATTCTACGAGCAGTACTTC	CASSRQFYEQYF
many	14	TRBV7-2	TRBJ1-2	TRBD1	TGTGCCAGCAACGGACAGGGGGGGGCGGATGGCTACACCTTC	CASNGQGGADGYTF
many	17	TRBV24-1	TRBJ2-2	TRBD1	TGTGCCACCAGTGATACCAGGACAGGGGGCAACACCGGGGAGCTGTTTTTT	CATSDTRTGGNTGELFF
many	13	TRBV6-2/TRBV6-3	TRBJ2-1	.	TGTGCCAGCAGTTATCGCGCACCGGGTGAGCAGTTCTTC	CASSYRAPGEQFF
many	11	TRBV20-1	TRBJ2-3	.	TGCAGTTCCACCTGGACAGATACGCAGTATTTT	CSSTWTDTQYF
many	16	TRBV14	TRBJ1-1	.	TGTGCCAGCAGCCCCTACCTGACAGATCTGAACACTGAAGCTTTCTTT	CASSPYLTDLNTEAFF
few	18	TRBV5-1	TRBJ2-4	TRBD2	TGCGCCAGCAGCCCCTGGGAAGCGGGAATTCTAGCCAAAAACATTCAGTACTTC	CASSPWEAGILAKNIQYF